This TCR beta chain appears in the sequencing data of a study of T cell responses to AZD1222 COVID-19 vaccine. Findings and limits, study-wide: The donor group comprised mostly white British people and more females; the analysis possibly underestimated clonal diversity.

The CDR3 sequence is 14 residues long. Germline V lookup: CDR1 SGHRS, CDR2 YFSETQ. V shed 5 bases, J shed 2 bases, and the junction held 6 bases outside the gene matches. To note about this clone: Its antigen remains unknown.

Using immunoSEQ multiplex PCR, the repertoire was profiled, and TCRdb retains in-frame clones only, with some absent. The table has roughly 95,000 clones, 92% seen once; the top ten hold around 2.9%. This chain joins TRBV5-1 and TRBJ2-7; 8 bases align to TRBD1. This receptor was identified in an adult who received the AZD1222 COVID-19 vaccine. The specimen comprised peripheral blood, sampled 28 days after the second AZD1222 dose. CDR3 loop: CASRVGQGPYEQYF. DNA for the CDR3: TGCGCCAGCAGGGTCGGACAGGGCCCCTACGAGCAGTACTTC.